This TCR beta chain is from a study of radiation and T cells in renal cell carcinoma (dated by TCRdb to 2020 to 2022). Regarding the study in general: The samples were drawn from a clinical trial, where primary renal cell carcinomas were treated with 15 Gy of stereotactic body radiation therapy and then removed by nephrectomy 4 weeks afterward. In total, around 53 samples, comprising roughly 25 tumors and approximately 27 peripheral blood samples, were subjected to TCR beta sequencing. In the approximately 58 samples combined, some 4,100,000 unique CDR3 nucleotide sequences were found, encoding approximately 2,800,000 unique CDR3 amino acid sequences.

CDR1 SGDLS and CDR2 YYNGEE were looked up in the germline V gene. Trimming takes 7 bases from V and 8 bases from J, and the germline ends sit 18 bases apart. The CDR3 goes from the cysteine to the phenylalanine over 14 residues. Only the CDR3 portion is preserved as DNA: 42 bases, with reading frame beginning at the first base. Following the manufacturer's recommendations, the immunoSEQ kit was used to generate TCR beta libraries from genomic DNA. To prepare libraries, a first multiplex PCR with proprietary primers was run, followed by a second PCR that added unique barcodes, and a bead cleanup was done after each round. Each sample batch included a kit-provided positive control reaction and a negative control reaction. The final libraries were assessed on an Agilent 4200 TapeStation D1000 ScreenTape, pooled by volume, and quantified by qPCR. Sequencing ran on an Illumina NextSeq500 with a MidOutput 150-cycle cartridge, using 156 Read1 and 15 Index1 cycles with kit custom primers. The pooled library was loaded at 0.9 to 1 pM with a roughly 20% PhiX control spike-in. On the study's bioinformatics: Vendor-processed data were analyzed in R, with a clonotype defined as all T cells sharing the same CDR3 nucleotide sequence. For clone abundance analyses, frequencies were normalized to the 10,000 most abundant clones per sample. Public T cell clones, which averaged fewer than five per sample, were removed prior to analysis. Tumor-enriched and baseline blood-enriched clonotypes were defined by at least a 32-fold difference in abundance between compartments. A beta-binomial differential abundance model was applied to find clonotypes that expanded or contracted between blood time points. Similarity between tumor and blood repertoires was quantified using the Baroni-Urbani and Buser coefficient, and groups were compared with two-tailed Wilcoxon tests in R. TCRdb mirrors the immuneACCESS table, restricted to in-frame sequences. Some clones are absent from its copies; in checked studies, under half trace to an unresolved V gene, and the reason for the others is unknown. The V and J calls and the clone size are those of that table, but D and trimming were determined from the DNA. This sample lists about 61,000 clones; approximately 84% were detected once. The top ten hold 7.3% of the sample.

Turning to this clone: No antigen is known for it. The input lacks base qualities; no much larger clone sits a single base away.

Reading the label with the study, this specimen's time point is: baseline pretreatment blood. This sample's treatment or condition label indicates: 15 Gy SBRT to primary tumor, nephrectomy 4 weeks later. To track tumor-enriched clonotypes, serial peripheral blood was sampled from radiation-treated patients at baseline and at 2 weeks and 4 weeks after SBRT. Every patient's renal cell carcinoma showed clear cell pathology. Genomic DNA for TCR sequencing was prepared using the QIAamp DNA Blood Mini Kit (Qiagen). The analyses included only samples that passed all quality control checks. What the work shows at the level of the full study, not this receptor alone: Because pretreatment tumor biopsies were not available, the baseline intratumoral presence of clonotypes could not be determined. An increase in top tumor clonotypes in blood was observed from baseline to 2 weeks post-radiation, followed by contraction by 4 weeks, which was taken to suggest transient expansion of tumor-resident clones. Effects of radiation dose or scheduling on the TCR repertoire could not be addressed with the single-armed trial design. Dynamics of the blood repertoire were not tracked past 4 weeks after treatment.

In this chain, TRBV9 is recombined with TRBJ1-4, and possibly TRBD1, on 5 matching bases. The sequencing used blood, collected from a patient whose treatment included radiotherapy and nephrectomy. The source is a man in his 60s with renal cell carcinoma. The CDR3 amino acid sequence is: CASGPGGRVEKLFF. The sequence in DNA is TGTGCCAGCGGACCCGGGGGGAGAGTCGAAAAACTGTTTTTT.